The source of this T cell receptor (beta chain) is a study of T cell changes during pregnancy in multiple sclerosis. This table comes from immunoSEQ multiplex PCR, and its TCRdb copy is limited to in-frame clones, with some not included. The table records roughly 40,000 clones, 92% of them present only once. V lost 0 bases and J lost 5; bases outside the gene matches: 14. The CDR3 consists of 19 residues. Germline V gene data show CDR1 as MGHRA and CDR2 as YSYEKL. This TCR was sampled from a female donor with multiple sclerosis, enrolled in a pregnancy study. This material consisted of CD4+ T cells from peripheral blood mononuclear cells, taken before pregnancy. V usage is TRBV4-1 and J usage is TRBJ2-3, with 10 bases identical to TRBD1. The CDR3 loop reads CASSQDDPRQGAQIDTQYF. CDR3 bases: TGCGCCAGCAGCCAAGATGACCCCCGACAGGGGGCGCAGATAGATACGCAGTATTTT.